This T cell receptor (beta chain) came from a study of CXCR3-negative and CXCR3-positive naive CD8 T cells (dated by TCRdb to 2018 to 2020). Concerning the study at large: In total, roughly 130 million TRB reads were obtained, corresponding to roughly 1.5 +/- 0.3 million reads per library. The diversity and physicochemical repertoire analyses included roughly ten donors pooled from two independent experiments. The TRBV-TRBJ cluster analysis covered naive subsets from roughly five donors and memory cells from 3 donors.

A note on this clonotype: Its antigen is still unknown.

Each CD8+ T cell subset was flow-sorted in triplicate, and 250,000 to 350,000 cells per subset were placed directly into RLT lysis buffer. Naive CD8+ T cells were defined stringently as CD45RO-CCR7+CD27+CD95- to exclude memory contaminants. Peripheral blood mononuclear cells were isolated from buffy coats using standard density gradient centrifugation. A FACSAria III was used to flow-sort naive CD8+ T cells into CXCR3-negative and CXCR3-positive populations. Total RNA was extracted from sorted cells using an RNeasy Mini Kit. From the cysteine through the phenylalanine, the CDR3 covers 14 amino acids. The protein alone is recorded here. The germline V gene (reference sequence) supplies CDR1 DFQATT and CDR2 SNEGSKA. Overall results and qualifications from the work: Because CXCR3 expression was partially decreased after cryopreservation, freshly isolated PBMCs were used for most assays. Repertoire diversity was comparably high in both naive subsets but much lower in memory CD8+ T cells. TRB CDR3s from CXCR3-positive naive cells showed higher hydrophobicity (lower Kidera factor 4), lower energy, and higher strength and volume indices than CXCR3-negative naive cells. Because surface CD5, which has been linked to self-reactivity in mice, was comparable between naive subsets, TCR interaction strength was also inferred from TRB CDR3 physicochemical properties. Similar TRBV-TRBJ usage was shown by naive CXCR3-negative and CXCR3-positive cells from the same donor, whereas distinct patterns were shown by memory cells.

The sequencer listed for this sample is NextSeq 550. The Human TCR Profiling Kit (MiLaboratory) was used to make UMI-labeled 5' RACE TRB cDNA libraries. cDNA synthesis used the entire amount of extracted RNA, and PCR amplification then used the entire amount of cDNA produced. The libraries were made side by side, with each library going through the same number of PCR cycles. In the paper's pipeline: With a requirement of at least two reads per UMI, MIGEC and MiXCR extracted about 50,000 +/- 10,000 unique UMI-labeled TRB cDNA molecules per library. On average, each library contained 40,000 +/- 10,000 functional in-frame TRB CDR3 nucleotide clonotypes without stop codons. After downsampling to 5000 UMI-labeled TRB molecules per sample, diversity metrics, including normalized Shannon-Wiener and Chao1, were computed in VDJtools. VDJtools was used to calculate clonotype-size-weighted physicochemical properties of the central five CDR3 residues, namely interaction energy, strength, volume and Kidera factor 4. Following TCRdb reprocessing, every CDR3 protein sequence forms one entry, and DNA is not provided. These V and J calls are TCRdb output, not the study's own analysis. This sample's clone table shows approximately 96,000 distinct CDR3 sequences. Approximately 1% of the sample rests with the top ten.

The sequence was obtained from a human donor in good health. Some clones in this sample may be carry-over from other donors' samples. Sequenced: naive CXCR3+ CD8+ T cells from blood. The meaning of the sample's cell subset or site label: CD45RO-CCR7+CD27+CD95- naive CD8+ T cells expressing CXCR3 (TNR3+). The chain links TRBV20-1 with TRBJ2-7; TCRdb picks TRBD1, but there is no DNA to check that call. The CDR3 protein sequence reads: CSAPFGQGYYEQYF.